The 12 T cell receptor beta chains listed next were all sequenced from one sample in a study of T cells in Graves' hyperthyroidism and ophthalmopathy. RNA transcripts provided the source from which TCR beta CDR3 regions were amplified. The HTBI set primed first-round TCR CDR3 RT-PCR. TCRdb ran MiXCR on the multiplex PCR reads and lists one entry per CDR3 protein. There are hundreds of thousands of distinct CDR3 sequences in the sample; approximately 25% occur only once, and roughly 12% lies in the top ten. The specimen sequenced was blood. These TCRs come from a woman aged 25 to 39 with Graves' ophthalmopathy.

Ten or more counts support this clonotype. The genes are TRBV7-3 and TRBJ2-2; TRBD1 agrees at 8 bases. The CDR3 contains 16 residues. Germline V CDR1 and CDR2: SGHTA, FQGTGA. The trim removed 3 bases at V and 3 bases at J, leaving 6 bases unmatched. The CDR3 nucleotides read TGTGCCAGCAGCTTCCAGGGGGCTAGGGACACCGGGGAGCTGTTTTTT. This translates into CASSFQGARDTGELFF. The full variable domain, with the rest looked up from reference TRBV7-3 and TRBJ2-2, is GAGVSQTPSNKVTEKGKYVELRCDPISGHTALYWYRQSLGQGPEFLIYFQGTGAADDSGLPNDRFFAVRPEGSVSTLKIQRTERGDSAVYLCASSFQGARDTGELFFGEGSRLTVL.

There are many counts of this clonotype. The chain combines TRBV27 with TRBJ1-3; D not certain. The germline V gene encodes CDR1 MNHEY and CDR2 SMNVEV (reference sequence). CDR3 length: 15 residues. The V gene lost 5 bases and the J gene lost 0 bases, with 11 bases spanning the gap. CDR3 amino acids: CASSPRSHSGNTIYF. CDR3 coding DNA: TGTGCCAGCAGTCCCCGCAGCCACTCTGGAAACACCATATATTTT.

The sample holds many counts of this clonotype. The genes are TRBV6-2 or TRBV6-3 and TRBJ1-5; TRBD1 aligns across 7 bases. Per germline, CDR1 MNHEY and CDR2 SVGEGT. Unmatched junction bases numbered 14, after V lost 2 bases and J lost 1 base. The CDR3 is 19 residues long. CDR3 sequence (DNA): TGTGCCAGCAGTTACGGGCTCAGGGGGGTAGAAGGCAGCAATCAGCCCCAGCATTTT. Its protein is CASSYGLRGVEGSNQPQHF.

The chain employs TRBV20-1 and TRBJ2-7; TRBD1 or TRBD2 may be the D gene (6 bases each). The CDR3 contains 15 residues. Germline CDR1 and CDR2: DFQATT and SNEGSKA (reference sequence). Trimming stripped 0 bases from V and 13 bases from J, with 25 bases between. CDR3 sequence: CSAREEGPGAVDFYF. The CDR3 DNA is TGCAGTGCTAGAGAGGAAGGTCCGGGGGCGGTGGATTTTTACTTC.

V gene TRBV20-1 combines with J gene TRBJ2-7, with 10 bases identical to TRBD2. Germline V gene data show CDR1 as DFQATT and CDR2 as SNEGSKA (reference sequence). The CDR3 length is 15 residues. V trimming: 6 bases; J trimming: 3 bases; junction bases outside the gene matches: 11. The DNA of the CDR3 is TGCAGTGCGCTAAACGAGCGGGAGGGTTACTACGAGCAGTACTTC. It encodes CSALNEREGYYEQYF.

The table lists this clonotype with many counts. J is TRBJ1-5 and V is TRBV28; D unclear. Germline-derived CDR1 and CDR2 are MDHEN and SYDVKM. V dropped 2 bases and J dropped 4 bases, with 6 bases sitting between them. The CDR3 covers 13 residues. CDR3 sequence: CASSLDYNQPQHF. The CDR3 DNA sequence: TGTGCCAGCAGTTTAGACTATAATCAGCCCCAGCATTTT.

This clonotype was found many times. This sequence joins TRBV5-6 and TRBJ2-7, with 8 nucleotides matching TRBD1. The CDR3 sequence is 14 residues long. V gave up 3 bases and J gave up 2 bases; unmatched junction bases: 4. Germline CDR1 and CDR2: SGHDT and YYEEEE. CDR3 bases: TGTGCCAGCAGCTATGGGACAGGCCCCTACGAGCAGTACTTC. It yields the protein CASSYGTGPYEQYF.

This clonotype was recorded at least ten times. The CDR3 loop is CASRTLTAGTGNSPLHF. CDR3 bases: TGTGCCAGCAGAACCCTAACCGCCGGGACAGGGAATTCACCCCTCCACTTT. This rearrangement joins TRBV6-4 to TRBJ1-6, with 9 nucleotides matching TRBD1. The J segment lost 7 bases and the V segment lost 6 bases, leaving 13 bases of the junction unmatched. The V gene's germline CDR1 is MRHNA and CDR2 SNTAGT. The CDR3 runs to 17 residues.

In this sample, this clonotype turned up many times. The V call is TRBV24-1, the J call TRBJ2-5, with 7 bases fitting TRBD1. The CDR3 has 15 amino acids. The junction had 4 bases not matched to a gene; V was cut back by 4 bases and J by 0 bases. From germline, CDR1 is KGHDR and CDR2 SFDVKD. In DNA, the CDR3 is TGTGCCACCAGTGACCCGGGACAGAACCAAGAGACCCAGTACTTC. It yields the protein CATSDPGQNQETQYF.

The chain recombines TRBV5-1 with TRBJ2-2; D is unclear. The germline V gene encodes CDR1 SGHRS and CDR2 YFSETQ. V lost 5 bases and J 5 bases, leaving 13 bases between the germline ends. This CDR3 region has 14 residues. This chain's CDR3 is CASSRSVWTGELFF. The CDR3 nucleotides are TGCGCCAGCAGTAGAAGCGTATGGACCGGGGAGCTGTTTTTT.

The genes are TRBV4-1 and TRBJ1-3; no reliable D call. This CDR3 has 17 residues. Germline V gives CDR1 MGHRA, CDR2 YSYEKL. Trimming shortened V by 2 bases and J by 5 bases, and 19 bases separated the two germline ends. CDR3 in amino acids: CASSQLTSGIPRNTIYF. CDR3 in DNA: TGCGCCAGCAGCCAACTGACCTCAGGTATCCCCCGAAACACCATATATTTT.

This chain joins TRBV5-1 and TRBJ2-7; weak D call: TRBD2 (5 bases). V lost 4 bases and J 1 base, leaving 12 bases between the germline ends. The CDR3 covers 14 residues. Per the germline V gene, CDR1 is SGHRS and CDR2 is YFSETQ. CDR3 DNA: TGCGCCAGCAGCCCGAGCGCGGGTTCCTACGAGCAGTACTTC. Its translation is CASSPSAGSYEQYF.